The T cell receptor (beta chain) described here comes from a study of cytomegalovirus exposure and HLA in healthy donors. Per germline, CDR1 WSHSY and CDR2 SAAADI. This CDR3 comprises 13 residues. Between the trimmed V and J ends, which lost 2 bases and 4 bases, there was a span of 8 bases. Vbeta (60) and Jbeta (13) primers were used in the PCR. Measured with immunoSEQ multiplex PCR; TCRdb has only the in-frame clones, and not every one. The profile covers 200,000 or so clones, with roughly 84% appearing a single time and 1.3% taken by the ten largest. The sequence was collected from a human donor in good health. Sequenced material: PBMCs. The chain has TRBV10-2 and TRBJ1-1; no definite D call. In DNA form, the CDR3 reads TGCGCCAGCAGTGAGACCGGTCCCACTGAAGCTTTCTTT. This translates into CASSETGPTEAFF.